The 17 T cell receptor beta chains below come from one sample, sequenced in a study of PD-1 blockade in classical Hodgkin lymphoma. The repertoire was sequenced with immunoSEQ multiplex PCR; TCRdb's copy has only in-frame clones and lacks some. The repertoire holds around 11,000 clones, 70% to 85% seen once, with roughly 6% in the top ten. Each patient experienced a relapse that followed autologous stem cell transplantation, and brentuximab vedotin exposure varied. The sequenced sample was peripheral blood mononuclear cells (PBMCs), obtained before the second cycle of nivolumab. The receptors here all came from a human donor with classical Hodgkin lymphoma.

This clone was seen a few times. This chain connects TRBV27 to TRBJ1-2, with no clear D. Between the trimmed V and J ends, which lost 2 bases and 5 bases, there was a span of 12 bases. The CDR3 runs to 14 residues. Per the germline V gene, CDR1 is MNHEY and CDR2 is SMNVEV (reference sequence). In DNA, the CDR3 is TGTGCCAGCAGTTTAAAAGGTCTGGGTTATGGCTACACCTTC. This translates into CASSLKGLGYGYTF.

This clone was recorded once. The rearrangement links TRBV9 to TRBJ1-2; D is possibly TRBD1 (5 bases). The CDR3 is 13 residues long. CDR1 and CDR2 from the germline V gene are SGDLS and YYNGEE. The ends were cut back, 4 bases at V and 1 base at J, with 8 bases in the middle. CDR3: CASSSRDNYGYTF. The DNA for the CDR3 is TGTGCCAGCAGCTCCAGGGATAACTATGGCTACACCTTC.

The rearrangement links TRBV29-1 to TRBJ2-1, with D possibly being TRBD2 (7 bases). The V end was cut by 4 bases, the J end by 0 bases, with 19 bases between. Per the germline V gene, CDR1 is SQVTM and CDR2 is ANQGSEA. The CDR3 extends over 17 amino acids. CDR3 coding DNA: TGCAGCGTTGTTTCTCGGGGGGCAATTAACTCCTACAATGAGCAGTTCTTC. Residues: CSVVSRGAINSYNEQFF.

The CDR3 nucleotides read TGTGCCAGCAGCTCTAGCCGTAGCTCCTACAATGAGCAGTTCTTC. Translating gives CASSSSRSSYNEQFF. The genes are TRBV7-3 and TRBJ2-1; D is possibly TRBD2 (5 bases). The V end lost 4 bases, the J end lost 0 bases, and 10 bases lay between the germline ends. The CDR3 is 15 residues long. Germline values: CDR1 SGHTA, CDR2 FQGTGA.

The CDR3 region has the DNA TGCAGCGTTGCCCCTCTAGCGGGCGGGGAGACCCAGTACTTC. It specifies CSVAPLAGGETQYF. This chain connects TRBV29-1 to TRBJ2-5; 8 nucleotides agree with TRBD2. Trimming removed 4 bases from V and 5 bases from J; junction bases left unmatched: 9. The CDR3 sequence is 14 residues long. Germline loops: CDR1 SQVTM, CDR2 ANQGSEA.

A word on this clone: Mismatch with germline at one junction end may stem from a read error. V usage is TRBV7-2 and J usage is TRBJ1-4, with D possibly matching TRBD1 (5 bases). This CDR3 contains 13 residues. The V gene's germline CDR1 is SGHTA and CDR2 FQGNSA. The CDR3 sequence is CASRLGQGGKLFF. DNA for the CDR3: TGTGCCAGCAGGTTAGGCCAGGGAGGCAAACTGTTTTTT.

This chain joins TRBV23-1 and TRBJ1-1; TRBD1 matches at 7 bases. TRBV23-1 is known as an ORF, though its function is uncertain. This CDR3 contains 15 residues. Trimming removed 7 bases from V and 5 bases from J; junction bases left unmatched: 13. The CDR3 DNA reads TGCGCCAGCACCCCTCGCGGGACAGAGGTAACTGAAGCTTTCTTT. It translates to CASTPRGTEVTEAFF.

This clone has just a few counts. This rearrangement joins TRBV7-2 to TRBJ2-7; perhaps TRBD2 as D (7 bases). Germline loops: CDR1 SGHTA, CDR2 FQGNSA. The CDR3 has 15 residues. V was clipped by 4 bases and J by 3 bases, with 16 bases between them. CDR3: CASSSSGGGHYEQYF. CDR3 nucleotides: TGTGCCAGCAGCTCATCTGGGGGGGGCCACTACGAGCAGTACTTC.

CDR3 amino acids: CASSQSQGGPYEQYF. CDR3 nucleotides: TGTGCCAGCAGCCAATCCCAAGGGGGGCCCTACGAGCAGTACTTC. The rearrangement links TRBV4-2 to TRBJ2-7, with D perhaps matching TRBD1 or TRBD2 (6 bases each). Germline assignment: CDR1 LGHNA and CDR2 YNFKEQ. The germline V and J ends were trimmed by 2 bases and 2 bases, with 13 bases remaining between them. CDR3 length: 15 residues.

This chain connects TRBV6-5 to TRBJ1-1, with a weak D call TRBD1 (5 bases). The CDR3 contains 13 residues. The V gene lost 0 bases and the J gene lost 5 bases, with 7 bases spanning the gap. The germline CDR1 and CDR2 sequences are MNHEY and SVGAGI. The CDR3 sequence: CASSYSKGTEAFF. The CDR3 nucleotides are TGTGCCAGCAGTTACTCGAAGGGGACTGAAGCTTTCTTT.

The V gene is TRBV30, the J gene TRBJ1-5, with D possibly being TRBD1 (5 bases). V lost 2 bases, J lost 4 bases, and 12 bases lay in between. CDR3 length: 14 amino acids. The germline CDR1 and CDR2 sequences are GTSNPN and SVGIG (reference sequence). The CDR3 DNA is TGTGCCTGGAGTCAGGGTTTAGGGAATCAGCCCCAGCATTTT. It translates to CAWSQGLGNQPQHF.

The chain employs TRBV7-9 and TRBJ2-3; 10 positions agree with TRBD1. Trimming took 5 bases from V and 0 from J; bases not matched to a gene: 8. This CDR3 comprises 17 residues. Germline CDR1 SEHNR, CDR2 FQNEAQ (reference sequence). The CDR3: CASSTVAGQGSTDTQYF. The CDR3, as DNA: TGTGCCAGCAGCACAGTTGCGGGACAGGGGAGCACAGATACGCAGTATTTT.

This CDR3 reads CASSLSGLAGDEQYF. The CDR3, as DNA: TGTGCCAGCAGTTTATCGGGGCTAGCGGGAGACGAGCAGTACTTC. The rearrangement links TRBV27 to TRBJ2-7, with 10 bases that match TRBD2. Germline V gene lookup returns CDR1 MNHEY and CDR2 SMNVEV (reference sequence). This CDR3 region has 15 residues. After removal of 0 bases from V and 5 bases from J, the junction contained 4 bases not matched to a gene.

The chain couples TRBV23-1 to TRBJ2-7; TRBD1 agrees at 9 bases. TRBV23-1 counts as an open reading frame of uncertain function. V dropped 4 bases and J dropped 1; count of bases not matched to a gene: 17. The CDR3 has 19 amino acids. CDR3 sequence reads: CASSPPGQGQPRKSYEQYF. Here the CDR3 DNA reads TGCGCCAGCAGTCCCCCGGGACAGGGCCAGCCTAGGAAGTCCTACGAGCAGTACTTC.

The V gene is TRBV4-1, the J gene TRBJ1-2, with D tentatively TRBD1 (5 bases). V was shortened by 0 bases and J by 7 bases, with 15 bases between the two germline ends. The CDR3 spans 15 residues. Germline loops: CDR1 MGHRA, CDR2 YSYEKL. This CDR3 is CASSQDPGIRFGYTF. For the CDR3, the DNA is TGCGCCAGCAGCCAAGACCCAGGGATCCGGTTTGGCTACACCTTC.

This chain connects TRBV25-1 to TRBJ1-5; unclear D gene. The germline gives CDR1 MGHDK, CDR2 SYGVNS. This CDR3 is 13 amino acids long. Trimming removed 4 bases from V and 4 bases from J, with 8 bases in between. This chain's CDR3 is CASSGIMNQPQHF. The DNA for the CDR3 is TGTGCCAGCAGTGGGATCATGAATCAGCCCCAGCATTTT.

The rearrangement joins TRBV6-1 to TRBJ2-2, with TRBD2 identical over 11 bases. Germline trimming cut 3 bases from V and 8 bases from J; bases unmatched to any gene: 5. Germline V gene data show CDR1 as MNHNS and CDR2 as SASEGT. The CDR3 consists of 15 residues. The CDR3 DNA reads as TGTGCCAGCAGTGAGACTAGCGGGGCCAGGGGGGAGCTGTTTTTT. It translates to CASSETSGARGELFF.